These 9 T cell receptor beta chains were all obtained from the same sample, sequenced in a study of tumor-infiltrating lymphocytes in localized non-small cell lung cancer. Data came from immunoSEQ multiplex PCR; TCRdb stores just in-frame clones and leaves some out. The table records around 17,000 clones, roughly 80% of them present only once. The sample comprised lung tumor tissue. The receptors originated from a human donor with non-small cell lung cancer.

The chain joins TRBV9 to TRBJ2-2; 7 bases fit TRBD1. V lost 1 base and J lost 4; bases outside the gene matches: 10. This CDR3 has 17 residues. Germline V gene data show CDR1 as SGDLS and CDR2 as YYNGEE. CDR3 in amino acids: CASSVSGDSSSTGELFF. The CDR3 DNA reads TGTGCCAGCAGCGTAAGTGGGGACAGCTCCTCCACCGGGGAGCTGTTTTTT.

Comments on this clone: At one of its ends the junction is not consistent with the germline gene, which may arise from a read error. The chain links TRBV7-2 to TRBJ1-6; D not certain. CDR1 and CDR2 from the germline V gene are SGHTA and FQGNSA. There are 12 residues in the CDR3. The chain's CDR3 is CASSLYNSPLHF. The CDR3 nucleotides read TGTGCCAGCAGCTTATATAACTCACCCCTCCACTTT.

Here the CDR3 reads CASSQMTGPISEQYF. The CDR3 DNA is TGTGCCAGCAGTCAAATGACAGGGCCGATTTCTGAGCAGTACTTC. This chain links TRBV6-5 with TRBJ2-7, with 7 bases matching TRBD1. The CDR3 is made up of 15 amino acids. V was clipped by 5 bases and J by 7 bases; unmatched bases: 14. Germline V gives CDR1 MNHEY, CDR2 SVGAGI.

The rearrangement links TRBV7-9 to TRBJ1-2; 9 bases align to TRBD1. V lost 6 bases and J lost 0; bases outside the gene matches: 11. Germline V CDR1 and CDR2: SEHNR, FQNEAQ (reference sequence). The CDR3 covers 17 residues. CDR3 DNA: TGTGCCAGCAGTCTTAACCCGGGACAGGGAGCTAACTATGGCTACACCTTC. Translation: CASSLNPGQGANYGYTF. Looking up the rest from reference TRBV7-9 and TRBJ1-2 gives the full variable domain: DTGVSQNPRHKITKRGQNVTFRCDPISEHNRLYWYRQTLGQGPEFLTYFQNEAQLEKSRLLSDRFSAERPKGSFSTLEIQRTEQGDSAMYLCASSLNPGQGANYGYTFGSGTRLTVV.

J is TRBJ2-7 and V is TRBV2; TRBD1 matches at 8 bases. The J segment lost 4 bases and the V segment lost 7 bases, leaving 9 bases of the junction unmatched. The V gene's germline CDR1 is SNHLY and CDR2 FYNNEI. The CDR3 covers 14 residues. In DNA form, the CDR3 reads TGTGCCAGCACCCCGGACAGGGCCAGGTACGAGCAGTACTTC. Amino acids: CASTPDRARYEQYF.

V and J are TRBV9 and TRBJ2-1, with no clear D. The CDR3 covers 15 residues. The germline CDR1 and CDR2 sequences are SGDLS and YYNGEE. V lost 3 bases and J 3 bases, leaving 13 bases between the germline ends. The CDR3 loop reads CASSEVLGNYNEQFF. CDR3 DNA sequence: TGTGCCAGCAGCGAGGTCCTGGGAAACTACAATGAGCAGTTCTTC.

V gene TRBV9 combines with J gene TRBJ1-3; TRBD1 is a possible D gene (5 bases). V was pared by 4 bases and J by 2 bases, with 7 bases between. This CDR3 has 13 residues. Germline lookup yields CDR1 SGDLS and CDR2 YYNGEE. The CDR3 DNA follows: TGTGCCAGCAGCCCAGGGCCTGGAAACACCATATATTTT. The encoded protein is CASSPGPGNTIYF.

V is TRBV9 and J is TRBJ2-1; 9 bases fit TRBD1. Germline loops: CDR1 SGDLS, CDR2 YYNGEE. CDR3 length: 17 amino acids. V lost 0 bases, J lost 5 bases, and 9 bases stayed unmatched. CDR3 residues: CASSVARGQGKDNEQFF. The CDR3 nucleotides read TGTGCCAGCAGCGTAGCCCGGGGACAGGGAAAGGACAATGAGCAGTTCTTC.

This clone has just a few counts. The chain is built from TRBV7-8 and TRBJ1-1; D gene ambiguous. V shed 3 bases and J shed 4 bases, with 12 bases lying between them. Germline V gives CDR1 SGHVS, CDR2 FQNEAQ. CDR3 length: 14 residues. The CDR3 sequence: CASSLIGFGTEAFF. The CDR3 DNA reads TGTGCCAGCAGCTTGATTGGGTTTGGCACTGAAGCTTTCTTT.